This TCR beta chain comes out of a study of T-cell memory formation after mild COVID-19. Study conclusions and caveats: In second-wave clones peaking day 37, SARS-CoV-2 specificity remained unconfirmed.

The CDR3 covers 11 residues. With 3 bases removed from V and 14 bases from J, the gap between germline ends came to 11 bases. The sample holds a few counts of this clonotype. What it recognizes is unknown. TCRdb re-called the 5' RACE reads with MiXCR, one entry per CDR3 protein. The repertoire holds 530,000 or so distinct CDR3 sequences, with approximately 15% as singletons. The sequence was obtained from an adult woman who had mild COVID-19 (a few samples of this study predate the infection). Cell type and time point are not known. What was sequenced was PBMCs or a T cell subset sorted from them (not recorded which). The chain is built from TRBV12-3 or TRBV12-4 and TRBJ2-1; no clear D gene. In DNA, the CDR3 is TGTGCCAGCAGTTTGAGGAGTGGGGAGTTCTTC. Translated: CASSLRSGEFF.